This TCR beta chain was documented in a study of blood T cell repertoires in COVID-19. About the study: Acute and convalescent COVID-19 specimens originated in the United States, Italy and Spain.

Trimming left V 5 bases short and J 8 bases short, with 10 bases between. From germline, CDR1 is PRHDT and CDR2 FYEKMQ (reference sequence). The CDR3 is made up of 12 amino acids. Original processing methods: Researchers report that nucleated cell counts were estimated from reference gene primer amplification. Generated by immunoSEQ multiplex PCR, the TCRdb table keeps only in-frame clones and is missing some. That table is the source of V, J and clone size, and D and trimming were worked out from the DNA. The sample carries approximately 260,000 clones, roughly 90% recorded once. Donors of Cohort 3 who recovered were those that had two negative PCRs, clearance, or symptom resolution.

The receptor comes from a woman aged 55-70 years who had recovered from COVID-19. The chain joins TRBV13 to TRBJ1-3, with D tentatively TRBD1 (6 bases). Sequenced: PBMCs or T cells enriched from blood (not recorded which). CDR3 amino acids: CASSKEGDTIYF. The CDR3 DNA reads TGTGCCAGCAGCAAAGAGGGGGACACCATATATTTT.